The clone carrying this TCR beta chain was detected only a few times. Its matching antigen is unknown. This sample was included in a study of CD8 T cell repertoires and HIV-1 epitope variants. Study overall: Tested: three Gag epitope families, Nef HW9 and YT9. An uncultured baseline aliquot held 1M T cells.

Assay used: immunoSEQ multiplex PCR; TCRdb lists only in-frame clones, some missing. The table records about 4,900 clones, less than 75% of them present only once. Study-level points and caveats: The TAALDMSHF plasma variant had no responses, unlike KF9 (five clonotypes) and HW9 (one).

This CDR3 is built from 13 residues. CDR1 is MDHEN and CDR2 is SYDVKM in the germline V gene. V was cut by 6 bases and J by 5 bases, with 13 bases left in between. The clonotype was recovered from a male donor with HIV. The sequenced sample was cultured CD8+ T cells derived from PBMCs. V usage is TRBV28 and J usage is TRBJ1-1; a possible D gene is TRBD1 (5 bases). DNA for the CDR3: TGTGCCAGCAGAACACAGGATATGACTGAAGCTTTCTTT. It is translated as CASRTQDMTEAFF. Full variable domain (missing parts from reference TRBV28 and TRBJ1-1): DVKVTQSSRYLVKRTGEKVFLECVQDMDHENMFWYRQDPGLGLRLIYFSYDVKMKEKGDIPEGYSVSREKKERFSLILESASTNQTSMYLCASRTQDMTEAFFGQGTRLTVV.